One and the same sample provided the 29 T cell receptor beta chains below, sequenced in a study of cytomegalovirus exposure and HLA in healthy donors. This PCR relied on a set of 60 Vbeta primers and 13 Jbeta primers. Profiling relied on immunoSEQ multiplex PCR, and the TCRdb table lists in-frame clones only, not all of them. The sample lists 140,000 or so clones; 80% were seen once. The sample consisted of PBMCs. The origin of the receptors is a man in his forties in good health and CMV-seronegative.

The chain joins TRBV7-3 to TRBJ2-1; 12 bases are shared with TRBD2. This CDR3 contains 16 residues. J lost 9 bases, V lost 5 bases, and 11 bases had no gene match. The germline CDR1 and CDR2 sequences are SGHTA and FQGTGA. Here the CDR3 reads CASSTTSGGPGGEQFF. The CDR3, as DNA: TGTGCCAGCAGCACGACTAGCGGGGGACCTGGGGGTGAGCAGTTCTTC.

This clone has a handful of counts. The rearrangement joins TRBV5-4 to TRBJ2-6, with 9 bases identical to TRBD2. Germline V CDR1 and CDR2: SGHNT, YYREEE (reference sequence). V was pared by 2 bases and J by 0 bases, with 6 bases of the junction left unmatched. There are 18 residues in the CDR3. The CDR3 spells CASSLNLAGSSGANVLTF. The CDR3 nucleotides read TGTGCCAGCAGCTTAAATCTAGCGGGGAGCTCTGGGGCCAACGTCCTGACTTTC. The full variable domain, with the rest looked up from reference TRBV5-4 and TRBJ2-6, is ETGVTQSPTHLIKTRGQQVTLRCSSQSGHNTVSWYQQALGQGPQFIFQYYREEENGRGNFPPRFSGLQFPNYSSELNVNALELDDSALYLCASSLNLAGSSGANVLTFGAGSRLTVL.

The chain links TRBV6-1 to TRBJ1-5; 7 bases align to TRBD1. Germline CDR1 is MNHNS and CDR2 is SASEGT. This CDR3 contains 13 residues. V lost 8 bases to trimming and J lost 2 bases; unmatched junction nucleotides: 3. The DNA of the CDR3 is TGTGCCAGCGACACAGGGGGCAATCAGCCCCAGCATTTT. Amino acid sequence: CASDTGGNQPQHF.

V usage is TRBV7-2 and J usage is TRBJ1-2; D perhaps matches TRBD1 (6 bases). The CDR3 consists of 12 residues. Germline V gene lookup returns CDR1 SGHTA and CDR2 FQGNSA. Between the trimmed V and J ends, which lost 4 bases and 6 bases, there was a span of 9 bases. In DNA, the CDR3 is TGTGCCAGCAGCTCTCGGACAGATGGCTACACCTTC. This encodes CASSSRTDGYTF. The whole variable domain, filled in from reference TRBV7-2 and TRBJ1-2, reads GAGVSQSPSNKVTEKGKDVELRCDPISGHTALYWYRQSLGQGLEFLIYFQGNSAPDKSGLPSDRFSAERTGGSVSTLTIQRTQQEDSAVYLCASSSRTDGYTFGSGTRLTVV.

V is TRBV4-1 and J is TRBJ2-7; 7 bases line up with TRBD1. The CDR3 is made up of 15 amino acids. Losses at the gene ends were 1 base for V and 2 bases for J; bases not matched to a gene: 5. Per the germline V gene, CDR1 is MGHRA and CDR2 is YSYEKL. CDR3 loop: CASSQGDSYPYEQYF. The DNA of the CDR3 is TGCGCCAGCAGCCAAGGGGACAGTTATCCCTACGAGCAGTACTTC.

The chain combines TRBV2 with TRBJ2-7, with 15 nucleotides matching TRBD2. The CDR3 runs to 16 residues. Trimming at V came to 4 bases and at J to 5 bases, leaving 6 bases not matched to a gene. Per the germline V gene, CDR1 is SNHLY and CDR2 is FYNNEI. CDR3 coding DNA: TGTGCCAGCAGTGCTAGCCGGACTAGCGGGGGGGACGAGCAGTACTTC. Encoded protein: CASSASRTSGGDEQYF.

The chain joins TRBV5-1 to TRBJ2-1, with 14 bases lining up with TRBD2. This CDR3 is 16 amino acids long. V lost 0 bases to trimming and J lost 5 bases; unmatched junction nucleotides: 1. CDR1 is SGHRS and CDR2 is YFSETQ in the germline V gene. The CDR3 DNA reads as TGCGCCAGCAGCTTGGGACTAGCGGGGGGGCACAATGAGCAGTTCTTC. Residues: CASSLGLAGGHNEQFF.

V gene TRBV19 combines with J gene TRBJ1-5, with 7 bases identical to TRBD1. V lost 4 bases, J lost 6 bases, and 12 bases stayed unmatched. The CDR3 is 16 residues long. Germline-derived CDR1 and CDR2 are LNHDA and SQIVND (reference sequence). CDR3 residues: CASSTPPGQPSQPQHF. As DNA, the CDR3 is TGTGCCAGTAGTACACCCCCGGGACAGCCCTCTCAGCCCCAGCATTTT.

V and J are TRBV5-1 and TRBJ1-2; D remains unclear. The CDR3 is 14 residues long. The germline V gene encodes CDR1 SGHRS and CDR2 YFSETQ. The V gene lost 1 base and the J gene lost 7 bases, with 14 bases spanning the gap. As DNA, the CDR3 is TGCGCCAGCAGCTTGTGGGCAGGTCAAAGTGGCTACACCTTC. It specifies CASSLWAGQSGYTF.

V gene TRBV10-3 combines with J gene TRBJ1-6; 9 bases align to TRBD1. CDR3 size: 14 residues. Per germline, CDR1 ENHRY and CDR2 SYGVKD. With 8 bases clipped from V and 10 bases from J, the junction kept 9 bases outside the gene matches. DNA of the CDR3: TGTGCCATCGCCTCGGGACAGGGTGCGTCACCCCTCCACTTT. It yields the protein CAIASGQGASPLHF.

The count of this clone is one. This rearrangement joins TRBV11-3 to TRBJ2-1; D uncertain. The CDR3 spans 17 residues. The V gene lost 2 bases and the J gene lost 8 bases, with 22 bases spanning the gap. The germline V gene has CDR1 SGHNT and CDR2 YENEEA. The chain's CDR3 is CASSLSRGEGRRDEQFF. The CDR3 DNA sequence: TGTGCCAGCAGCTTAAGTCGTGGAGAAGGAAGGAGAGATGAGCAGTTCTTC.

The chain is built from TRBV13 and TRBJ2-3; D call uncertain. The V gene's germline CDR1 is PRHDT and CDR2 FYEKMQ (reference sequence). With 5 bases removed from V and 0 bases from J, the gap between germline ends came to 6 bases. The CDR3 totals 13 residues. The DNA for the CDR3 is TGTGCCAGCAGCAAAACTAGCACAGATACGCAGTATTTT. It is translated as CASSKTSTDTQYF.

The rearrangement links TRBV7-6 to TRBJ2-1, with TRBD2 identical over 14 bases. Germline trimming cut 4 bases from V and 6 bases from J; bases unmatched to any gene: 2. This CDR3 has 15 residues. Germline V lookup: CDR1 SGHVS, CDR2 FNYEAQ. This chain's CDR3 is CASSSGLAGVNEQFF. The CDR3 bases are TGTGCCAGCAGCTCGGGACTAGCGGGGGTCAATGAGCAGTTCTTC.

The chain uses TRBV19 and TRBJ1-3, with 7 bases lining up with TRBD1. Per the germline V gene, CDR1 is LNHDA and CDR2 is SQIVND (reference sequence). Trimming took 3 bases from V and 2 from J; bases not matched to a gene: 4. The CDR3 is 15 amino acids. The CDR3 bases are TGTGCCAGTAGTATCGGGACAGATGCTGGAAACACCATATATTTT. It encodes CASSIGTDAGNTIYF. The variable domain in full, with the rest retrieved from reference TRBV19 and TRBJ1-3, is DGGITQSPKYLFRKEGQNVTLSCEQNLNHDAMYWYRQDPGQGLRLIYYSQIVNDFQKGDIAEGYSVSREKKESFPLTVTSAQKNPTAFYLCASSIGTDAGNTIYFGEGSWLTVV.

This chain uses TRBV6-5 with TRBJ1-6; weak D call: TRBD1 (6 bases). Trimming cost V 1 base and J 9 bases, with 10 bases left between them. The CDR3 is 14 residues long. Germline V gene data show CDR1 as MNHEY and CDR2 as SVGAGI. The CDR3 nucleotides read TGTGCCAGCAGTTACTTCAGGGGTGGTTCACCCCTCCACTTT. The encoded protein is CASSYFRGGSPLHF.

The chain is built from TRBV6-1 and TRBJ2-7; D not resolved. V was cut by 0 bases and J by 3 bases, with 12 bases left in between. The germline CDR1 and CDR2 sequences are MNHNS and SASEGT. This CDR3 has 15 residues. CDR3 protein: CASSEAAANLYEQYF. The CDR3 bases are TGTGCCAGCAGTGAAGCCGCGGCTAACCTCTACGAGCAGTACTTC.

This sequence joins TRBV28 and TRBJ1-6; TRBD1 aligns across 7 bases. Unmatched junction bases numbered 6, after V lost 3 bases and J lost 7 bases. The CDR3 is made up of 15 amino acids. Per germline, CDR1 MDHEN and CDR2 SYDVKM. The CDR3 DNA reads TGTGCCAGCAGTTTTTTACAGGGGAGGAATTCACCCCTCCACTTT. Translation: CASSFLQGRNSPLHF.

The chain has TRBV5-1 and TRBJ2-5; TRBD1 agrees at 10 bases. The CDR3 has 17 amino acids. After removal of 0 bases from V and 2 bases from J, the junction contained 7 bases not matched to a gene. Germline V CDR1 and CDR2: SGHRS, YFSETQ. The CDR3 DNA sequence: TGCGCCAGCAGCTTGGGAGGGACAGGGGTAGTTCAAGAGACCCAGTACTTC. It yields the protein CASSLGGTGVVQETQYF.

The chain is built from TRBV2 and TRBJ1-6; D gene uncertain. The CDR3 is 12 residues long. V was shortened by 6 bases and J by 9 bases, with 9 bases between the two germline ends. Germline V gene sequence: CDR1 SNHLY, CDR2 FYNNEI. This CDR3 reads CASRAEFSPLHF. The CDR3 DNA follows: TGTGCCAGCAGGGCTGAATTTTCACCCCTCCACTTT.

The genes are TRBV19 and TRBJ2-1; maybe TRBD1 (5 bases). Germline V lookup: CDR1 LNHDA, CDR2 SQIVND (reference sequence). The CDR3 runs 12 residues. Trimming removed 1 base from V and 15 bases from J, with 13 bases in between. The CDR3 DNA sequence: TGTGCCAGTAGTATAGTGGGCAGGGCCCGGTTCTTC. Amino acid sequence: CASSIVGRARFF.

J is TRBJ1-1 and V is TRBV11-2, with a tentative D call TRBD1 (5 bases). The CDR3 extends over 13 amino acids. V was cut by 3 bases and J by 3 bases, with 8 bases left in between. The germline CDR1 and CDR2 sequences are SGHAT and FQNNGV. The CDR3 DNA sequence: TGTGCCAGCAGCTTCTCCAGGGACACTGAAGCTTTCTTT. Amino acids: CASSFSRDTEAFF. Filled out from reference TRBV11-2 and TRBJ1-1, the complete variable domain reads EAGVAQSPRYKIIEKRQSVAFWCNPISGHATLYWYQQILGQGPKLLIQFQNNGVVDDSQLPKDRFSAERLKGVDSTLKIQPAKLEDSAVYLCASSFSRDTEAFFGQGTRLTVV.

This clone has a single count. The CDR3 reads CASSLVSGTVKGEKLFF. CDR3 DNA: TGTGCCAGCAGCTTAGTATCCGGGACAGTGAAGGGAGAAAAACTGTTTTTT. This chain links TRBV7-9 with TRBJ1-4; 7 nucleotides agree with TRBD1. The CDR3 runs to 17 residues. Per the germline V gene, CDR1 is SEHNR and CDR2 is FQNEAQ (reference sequence). V lost 1 base to trimming and J lost 8 bases; unmatched junction nucleotides: 13.

The chain joins TRBV6-1 to TRBJ2-7; a possible D gene is TRBD2 (5 bases). Trimming shortened V by 4 bases and J by 7 bases, and 11 bases separated the two germline ends. The CDR3 is made up of 12 amino acids. Germline V gene data show CDR1 as MNHNS and CDR2 as SASEGT. The CDR3 coding sequence is TGTGCCAGCAGTGCCGCATCGGGGGAGCAGTACTTC. Its translation: CASSAASGEQYF.

This sequence joins TRBV4-1 and TRBJ1-2; D is unclear. CDR1 and CDR2 (germline): MGHRA, YSYEKL. The CDR3 runs to 13 residues. V gave up 3 bases and J gave up 7 bases, with 12 bases separating them. The CDR3 DNA follows: TGCGCCAGCAGCCATGAGGCCCTCGGTGGCTACACCTTC. It yields the protein CASSHEALGGYTF.

This clone was seen a handful of times. This specimen includes other DNA sequences encoding the same CDR3. The chain uses TRBV7-8 and TRBJ2-7; a possible D gene is TRBD2 (5 bases). Germline CDR1 is SGHVS and CDR2 is FQNEAQ. Trimming shortened V by 5 bases and J by 4 bases, and 12 bases separated the two germline ends. The CDR3 extends over 13 amino acids. CDR3: CASSRGIGYEQYF. The CDR3 coding sequence is TGTGCCAGCAGCCGGGGAATCGGGTACGAGCAGTACTTC.

This sequence joins TRBV5-1 and TRBJ1-1; no firm D call. CDR3 length equals 14 residues. V shed 6 bases and J shed 3 bases, with 15 bases lying between them. CDR1 and CDR2 (germline): SGHRS, YFSETQ. CDR3 sequence: CASNREPRDTEAFF. Here the CDR3 DNA reads TGCGCCAGCAACCGGGAACCCCGGGACACTGAAGCTTTCTTT.

The chain recombines TRBV6-5 with TRBJ1-2, with D perhaps TRBD1 (6 bases). Germline V gene sequence: CDR1 MNHEY, CDR2 SVGAGI. The CDR3 is made up of 13 amino acids. Trimming stripped 5 bases from V and 4 bases from J, with 11 bases between. The DNA of the CDR3 is TGTGCCAGCAGTACAGGACAGTTCTATGGCTACACCTTC. The encoded protein is CASSTGQFYGYTF.

The chain employs TRBV5-6 and TRBJ1-6, with D unresolved. V was cut by 0 bases and J by 13 bases, with 11 bases left in between. Germline V gene sequence: CDR1 SGHDT, CDR2 YYEEEE. The CDR3 contains 13 residues. The CDR3 spells CASSLVPNSPLHF. CDR3 DNA sequence: TGTGCCAGCAGCTTGGTTCCGAACTCTCCCCTCCACTTT.

The chain uses TRBV28 and TRBJ1-1; D not resolved. Germline CDR1 MDHEN, CDR2 SYDVKM. The V end was cut by 3 bases, the J end by 0 bases, with 8 bases between. This CDR3 spans 14 amino acids. The CDR3 loop reads CASSFWALNTEAFF. The CDR3 DNA reads as TGTGCCAGCAGTTTCTGGGCTCTGAACACTGAAGCTTTCTTT.